This T cell receptor beta chain was recovered during a study of cytomegalovirus exposure and HLA in healthy donors. Amplification used 60 Vbeta primers and 13 Jbeta primers. Some clones are missing from TCRdb's copy, which holds only in-frame ones; the method was immunoSEQ multiplex PCR. The table has under 200,000 clones, about four fifths seen once. This clone was counted only a few times. Germline CDR1 LNHNV, CDR2 YYDKDF (reference sequence). The CDR3 runs 16 residues. V was trimmed by 0 bases and J by 4 bases, leaving 15 bases between them. This chain uses TRBV15 with TRBJ2-5, with D maybe TRBD1 (6 bases). Sequenced input: PBMCs. This TCR came from a girl aged 5 to 17 in good health and CMV-seropositive. Here the CDR3 DNA reads TGTGCCACCAGCAGAGATCGGGCAGGGGTGGGAGAGACCCAGTACTTC. Protein sequence: CATSRDRAGVGETQYF. Variable domain in full (rest from reference TRBV15 and TRBJ2-5): DAMVIQNPRYQVTQFGKPVTLSCSQTLNHNVMYWYQQKSSQAPKLLFHYYDKDFNNEADTPDNFQSRRPNTSFCFLDIRSPGLGDTAMYLCATSRDRAGVGETQYFGPGTRLLVL.